This is a list of T cell receptor beta chains from one sample in a study of glioma-infiltrating T cells after dendritic cell vaccination. Profiled with immunoSEQ multiplex PCR; TCRdb holds only in-frame clones, not every one. Of approximately 99,000 clones listed, more than 70% are singletons. Specimen: blood, collected after dendritic cell vaccination. These receptors originate from a human donor with glioblastoma. CDR3s leave out the opening cysteine and the closing phenylalanine or tryptophan. Fields, in order: V gene, clone size, J gene, CDR3 protein. Only some rows state a clone size, as once, few, many or a class for expanded clones.

>TRBV19|-|TRBJ1-4
ASSIPYKRRGEKLF
>TRBV30|-|TRBJ2-1
ARGQVANEQF
>TRBV19|once|TRBJ1-5
ASRQTGGMQPQH
>TRBV6-5|-|TRBJ2-7
ASSMGPSYEQY
>TRBV5-1|-|TRBJ1-6
ASSPHRDSPLH
>TRBV28|-|TRBJ2-6
ASSPPGQGFSGANVLT
>TRBV2|-|TRBJ1-3
ASHSEGQGANTIY
>TRBV5-1|-|TRBJ2-7
ASSIPDRNSPSYEQY
>TRBV7-9|-|TRBJ1-1
ASSLVAGMNTEAF
>TRBV29-1|-|TRBJ1-2
SARTGVYGYT
>TRBV7-2|-|TRBJ2-7
ASSLFLAGAYEQY